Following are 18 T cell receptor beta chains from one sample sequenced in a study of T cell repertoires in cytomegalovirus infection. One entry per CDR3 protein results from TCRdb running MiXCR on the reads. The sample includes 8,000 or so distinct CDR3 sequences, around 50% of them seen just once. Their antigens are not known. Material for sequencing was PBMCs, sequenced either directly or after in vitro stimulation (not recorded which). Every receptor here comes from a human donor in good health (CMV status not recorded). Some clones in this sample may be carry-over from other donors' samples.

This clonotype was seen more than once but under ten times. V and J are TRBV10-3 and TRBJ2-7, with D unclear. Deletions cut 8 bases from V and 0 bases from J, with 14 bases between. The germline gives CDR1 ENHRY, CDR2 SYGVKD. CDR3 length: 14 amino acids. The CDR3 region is CAIASYRSSYEQYF. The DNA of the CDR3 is TGTGCCATCGCATCGTATCGAAGCTCCTACGAGCAGTACTTC.

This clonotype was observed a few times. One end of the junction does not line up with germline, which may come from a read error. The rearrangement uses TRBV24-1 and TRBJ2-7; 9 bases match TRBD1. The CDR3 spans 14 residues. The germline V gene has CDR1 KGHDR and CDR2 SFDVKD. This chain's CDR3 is CATSDSGTGMDVIF. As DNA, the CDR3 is TGTGCCACCAGTGATTCCGGGACAGGGATGGACGTTATTTTC.

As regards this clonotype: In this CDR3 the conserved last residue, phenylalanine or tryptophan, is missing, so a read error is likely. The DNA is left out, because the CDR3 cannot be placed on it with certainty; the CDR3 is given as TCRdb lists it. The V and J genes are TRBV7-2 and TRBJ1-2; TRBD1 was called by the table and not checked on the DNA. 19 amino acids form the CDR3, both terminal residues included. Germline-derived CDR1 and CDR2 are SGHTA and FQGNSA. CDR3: CASSLGDVTPPGLGIGFTC.

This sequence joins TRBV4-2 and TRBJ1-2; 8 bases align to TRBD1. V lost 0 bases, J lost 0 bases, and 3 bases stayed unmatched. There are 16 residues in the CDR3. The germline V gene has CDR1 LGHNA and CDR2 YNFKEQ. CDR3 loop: CASSQDRTGTNYGYTF. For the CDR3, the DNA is TGTGCCAGCAGCCAAGATAGGACAGGGACTAACTATGGCTACACCTTC.

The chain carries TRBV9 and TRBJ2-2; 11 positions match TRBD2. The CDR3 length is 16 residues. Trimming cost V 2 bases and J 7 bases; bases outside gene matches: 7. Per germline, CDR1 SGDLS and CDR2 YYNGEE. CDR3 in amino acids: CASSVLSGRAGGELFF. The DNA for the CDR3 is TGTGCCAGCAGCGTTCTTAGCGGGAGGGCCGGCGGGGAGCTGTTTTTT.

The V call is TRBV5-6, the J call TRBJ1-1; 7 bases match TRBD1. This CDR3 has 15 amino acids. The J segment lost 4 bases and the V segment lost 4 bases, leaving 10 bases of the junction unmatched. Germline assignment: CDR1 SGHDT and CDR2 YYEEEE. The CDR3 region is CASSAARQGVTEAFF. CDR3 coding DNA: TGTGCCAGCAGCGCGGCCCGACAGGGAGTCACTGAAGCTTTCTTT.

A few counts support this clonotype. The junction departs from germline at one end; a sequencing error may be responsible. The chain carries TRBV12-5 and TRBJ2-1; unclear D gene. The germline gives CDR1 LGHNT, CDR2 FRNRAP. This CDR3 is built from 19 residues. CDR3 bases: TGTGCTAGGGGTTTGGTATCGGTAATAGGTTCCGTCCCCTACAATGAGCAGTTCTTC. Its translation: CARGLVSVIGSVPYNEQFF.

The CDR3 loop is CSAPDHANEKLFF. The DNA for the CDR3 is TGCAGTGCTCCCGACCACGCCAATGAAAAACTGTTTTTT. V is TRBV20-1 and J is TRBJ1-4, with D unresolved. This CDR3 is 13 amino acids long. Germline values: CDR1 DFQATT, CDR2 SNEGSKA (reference sequence). V lost 5 bases and J 5 bases, leaving 12 bases between the germline ends.

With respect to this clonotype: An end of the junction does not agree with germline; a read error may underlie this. The CDR3 sequence: CASRSGIGWQEKLLF. CDR3 sequence (DNA): TGTGCCAGCAGATCAGGGATAGGGTGGCAGGAAAAACTGCTTTTT. The chain employs TRBV6-5 and TRBJ1-4, with D possibly TRBD1 on 5 matching bases. The CDR3 extends over 15 amino acids. Germline CDR1 and CDR2: MNHEY and SVGAGI.

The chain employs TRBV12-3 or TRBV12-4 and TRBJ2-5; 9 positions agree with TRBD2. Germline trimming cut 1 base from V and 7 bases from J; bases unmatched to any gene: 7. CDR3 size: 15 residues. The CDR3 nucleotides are TGTGCCAGCAGTTTAGAGGGTTCACTAGCGGGGACCCAGTACTTC. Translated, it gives CASSLEGSLAGTQYF.

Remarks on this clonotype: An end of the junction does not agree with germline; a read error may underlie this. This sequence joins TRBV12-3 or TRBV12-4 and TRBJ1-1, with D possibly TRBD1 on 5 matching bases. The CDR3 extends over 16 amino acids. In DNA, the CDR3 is TGTGCCAGCAGCCTCAGGGTTTCCAAACGGGGCACTGAAGATTTGTTT. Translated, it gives CASSLRVSKRGTEDLF.

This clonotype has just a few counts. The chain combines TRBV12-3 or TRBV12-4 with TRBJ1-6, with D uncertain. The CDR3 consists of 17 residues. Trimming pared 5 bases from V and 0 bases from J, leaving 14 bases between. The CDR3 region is CASSIGRLSSYNSPLHF. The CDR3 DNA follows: TGTGCCAGCAGTATTGGACGGTTGAGCTCCTATAATTCACCCCTCCACTTT.

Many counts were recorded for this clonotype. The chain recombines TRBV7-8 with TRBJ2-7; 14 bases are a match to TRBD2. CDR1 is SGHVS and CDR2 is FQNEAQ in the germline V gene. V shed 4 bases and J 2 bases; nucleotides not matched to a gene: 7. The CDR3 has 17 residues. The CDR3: CASSSGLAGVVAYEQYF. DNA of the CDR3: TGTGCCAGCAGCTCGGGACTAGCGGGAGTAGTCGCCTACGAGCAGTACTTC. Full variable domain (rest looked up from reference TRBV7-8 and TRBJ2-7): GAGVSQSPRYKVAKRGQDVALRCDPISGHVSLFWYQQALGQGPEFLTYFQNEAQLDKSGLPSDRFFAERPEGSVSTLKIQRTQQEDSAVYLCASSSGLAGVVAYEQYFGPGTRLTVT.

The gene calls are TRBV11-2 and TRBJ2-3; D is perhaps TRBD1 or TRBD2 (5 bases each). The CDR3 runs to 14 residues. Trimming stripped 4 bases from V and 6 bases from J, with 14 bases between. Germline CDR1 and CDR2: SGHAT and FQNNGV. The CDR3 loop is CASSSRWGSDTQYF. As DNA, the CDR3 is TGTGCCAGCAGCTCCCGATGGGGGTCCGATACGCAGTATTTT.

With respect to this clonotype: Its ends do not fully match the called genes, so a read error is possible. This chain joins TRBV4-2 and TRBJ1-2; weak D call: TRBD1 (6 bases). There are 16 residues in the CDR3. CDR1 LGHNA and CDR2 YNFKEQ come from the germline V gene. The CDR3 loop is CASSQGSVQGHYGSTF. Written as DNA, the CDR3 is TGTGCAAGCAGCCAAGGATCCGTACAGGGACACTATGGCTCCACCTTC.

CDR3 nucleotide sequence: TGTGCCAGCAGCTTGACTGGGGAGCACCCTAACTATGGCTACACCTTC. This encodes CASSLTGEHPNYGYTF. The gene calls are TRBV5-5 and TRBJ1-2; no clear D gene. CDR1 is SGHKS, CDR2 YYEKEE, per germline (reference sequence). The CDR3 is 16 amino acids. V was cut by 1 base and J by 0 bases, with 13 bases left in between.

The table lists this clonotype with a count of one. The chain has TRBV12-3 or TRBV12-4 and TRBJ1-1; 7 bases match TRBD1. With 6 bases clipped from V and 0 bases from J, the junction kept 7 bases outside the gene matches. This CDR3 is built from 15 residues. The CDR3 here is CASSPTTGLNTEAFF. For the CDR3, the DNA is TGTGCCAGCAGCCCCACGACAGGGTTGAACACTGAAGCTTTCTTT.

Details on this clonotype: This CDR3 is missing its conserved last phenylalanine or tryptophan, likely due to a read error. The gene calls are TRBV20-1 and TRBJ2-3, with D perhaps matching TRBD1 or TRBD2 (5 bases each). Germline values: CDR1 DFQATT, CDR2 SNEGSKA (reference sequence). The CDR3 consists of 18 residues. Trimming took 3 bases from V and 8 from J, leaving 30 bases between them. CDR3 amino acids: CSARRLPSPGSTQATQYL. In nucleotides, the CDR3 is TGCAGTGCTAGGCGCCTACCATCGCCAGGGAGCACCCAGGCTACGCAGTATTTG.